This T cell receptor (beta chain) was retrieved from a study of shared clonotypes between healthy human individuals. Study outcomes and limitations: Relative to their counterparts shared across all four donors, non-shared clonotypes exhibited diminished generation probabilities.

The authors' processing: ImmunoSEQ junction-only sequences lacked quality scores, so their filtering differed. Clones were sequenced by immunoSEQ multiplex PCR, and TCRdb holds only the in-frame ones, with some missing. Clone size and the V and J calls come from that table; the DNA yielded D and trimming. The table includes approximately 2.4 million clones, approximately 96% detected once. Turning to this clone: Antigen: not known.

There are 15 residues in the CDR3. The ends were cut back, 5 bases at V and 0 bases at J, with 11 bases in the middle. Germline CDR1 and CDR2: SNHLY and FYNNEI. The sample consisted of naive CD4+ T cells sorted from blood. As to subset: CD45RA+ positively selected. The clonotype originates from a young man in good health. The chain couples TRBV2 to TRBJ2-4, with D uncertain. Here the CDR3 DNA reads TGTGCCAGCAGTCTTCCGAGACTAGCCAAAAACATTCAGTACTTC. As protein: CASSLPRLAKNIQYF. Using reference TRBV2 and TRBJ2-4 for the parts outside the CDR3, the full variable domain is EPEVTQTPSHQVTQMGQEVILRCVPISNHLYFYWYRQILGQKVEFLVSFYNNEISEKSEIFDDQFSVERPDGSNFTLKIRSTKLEDSAMYFCASSLPRLAKNIQYFGAGTRLSVL.